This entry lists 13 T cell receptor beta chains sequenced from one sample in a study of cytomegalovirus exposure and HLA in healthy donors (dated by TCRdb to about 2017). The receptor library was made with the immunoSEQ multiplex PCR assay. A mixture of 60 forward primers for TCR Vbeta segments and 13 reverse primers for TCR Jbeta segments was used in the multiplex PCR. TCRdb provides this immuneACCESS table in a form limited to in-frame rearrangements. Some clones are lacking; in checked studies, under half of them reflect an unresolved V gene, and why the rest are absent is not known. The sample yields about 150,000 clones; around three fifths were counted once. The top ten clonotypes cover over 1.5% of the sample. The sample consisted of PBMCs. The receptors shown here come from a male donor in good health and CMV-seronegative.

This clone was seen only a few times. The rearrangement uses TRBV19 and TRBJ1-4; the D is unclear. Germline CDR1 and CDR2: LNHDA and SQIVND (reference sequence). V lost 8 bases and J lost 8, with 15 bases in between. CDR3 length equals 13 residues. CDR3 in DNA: TGTGCCAGTTCTACCCTCGCCGAGGAAAAACTGTTTTTT. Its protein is CASSTLAEEKLFF.

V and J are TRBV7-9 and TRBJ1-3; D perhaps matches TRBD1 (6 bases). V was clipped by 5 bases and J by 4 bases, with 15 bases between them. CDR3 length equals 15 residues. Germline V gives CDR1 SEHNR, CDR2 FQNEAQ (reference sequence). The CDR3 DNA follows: TGTGCCAGCAGCGAAGGGGGTGGACAGGGAAACACCATATATTTT. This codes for CASSEGGGQGNTIYF. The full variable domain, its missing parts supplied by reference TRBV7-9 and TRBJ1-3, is DTGVSQNPRHKITKRGQNVTFRCDPISEHNRLYWYRQTLGQGPEFLTYFQNEAQLEKSRLLSDRFSAERPKGSFSTLEIQRTEQGDSAMYLCASSEGGGQGNTIYFGEGSWLTVV.

For the CDR3, the DNA is TGTGCCAGCAGTGAACGGGGATGGCCAACTAATGAAAAACTGTTTTTT. This encodes CASSERGWPTNEKLFF. The rearrangement joins TRBV6-1 to TRBJ1-4; D not certain. Trimming took off 2 bases at V and 0 bases at J, with 10 bases between the two ends. Germline values: CDR1 MNHNS, CDR2 SASEGT. The CDR3 loop spans 16 amino acids.

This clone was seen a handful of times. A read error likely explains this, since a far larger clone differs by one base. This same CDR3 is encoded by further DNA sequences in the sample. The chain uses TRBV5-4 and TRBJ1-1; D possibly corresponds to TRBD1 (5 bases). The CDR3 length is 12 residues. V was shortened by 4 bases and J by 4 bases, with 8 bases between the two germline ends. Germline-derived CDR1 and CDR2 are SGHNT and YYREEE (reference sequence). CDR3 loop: CASSLRGTEAFF. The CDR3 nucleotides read TGTGCCAGCAGCCTAAGGGGCACTGAAGCTTTCTTT.

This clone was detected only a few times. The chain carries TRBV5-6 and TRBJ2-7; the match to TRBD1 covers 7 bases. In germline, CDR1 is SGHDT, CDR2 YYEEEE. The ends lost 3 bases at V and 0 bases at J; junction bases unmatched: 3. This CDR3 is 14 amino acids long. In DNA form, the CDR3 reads TGTGCCAGCAGCTGGGGACAGACCTCCTACGAGCAGTACTTC. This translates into CASSWGQTSYEQYF.

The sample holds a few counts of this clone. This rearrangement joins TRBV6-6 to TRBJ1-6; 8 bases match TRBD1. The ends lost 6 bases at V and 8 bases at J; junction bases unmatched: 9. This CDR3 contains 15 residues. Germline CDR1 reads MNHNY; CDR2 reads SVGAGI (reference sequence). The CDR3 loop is CASRTDRGAHSPLHF. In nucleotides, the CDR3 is TGTGCCAGCAGAACCGACAGGGGAGCGCATTCACCCCTCCACTTT.

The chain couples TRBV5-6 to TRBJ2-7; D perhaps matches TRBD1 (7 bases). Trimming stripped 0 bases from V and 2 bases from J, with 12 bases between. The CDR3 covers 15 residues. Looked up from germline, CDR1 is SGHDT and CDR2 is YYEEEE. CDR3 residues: CASSLGQGLPYEQYF. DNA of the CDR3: TGTGCCAGCAGCTTGGGACAGGGACTTCCCTACGAGCAGTACTTC.

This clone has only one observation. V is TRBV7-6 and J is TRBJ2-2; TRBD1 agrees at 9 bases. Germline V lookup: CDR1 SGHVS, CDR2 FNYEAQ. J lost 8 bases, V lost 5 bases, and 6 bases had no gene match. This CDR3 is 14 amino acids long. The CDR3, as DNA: TGTGCCAGCAGCCAGGGACAGGGACGAGGGGAGCTGTTTTTT. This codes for CASSQGQGRGELFF.

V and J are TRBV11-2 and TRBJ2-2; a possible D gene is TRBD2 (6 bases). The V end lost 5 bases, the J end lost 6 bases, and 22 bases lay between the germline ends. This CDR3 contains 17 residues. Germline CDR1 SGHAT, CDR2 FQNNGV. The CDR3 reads CASSLGPIAVRAGELFF. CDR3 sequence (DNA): TGTGCCAGCAGCCTAGGGCCAATAGCGGTGAGGGCCGGGGAGCTGTTTTTT.

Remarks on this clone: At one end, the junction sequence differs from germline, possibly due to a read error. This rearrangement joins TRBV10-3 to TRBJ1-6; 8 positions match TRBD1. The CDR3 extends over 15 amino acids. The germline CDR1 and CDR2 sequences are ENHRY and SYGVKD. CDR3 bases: TGTGCCATCAGGGAGTCAGGGGGCCGGAATTCACCCCTCCACTTT. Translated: CAIRESGGRNSPLHF.

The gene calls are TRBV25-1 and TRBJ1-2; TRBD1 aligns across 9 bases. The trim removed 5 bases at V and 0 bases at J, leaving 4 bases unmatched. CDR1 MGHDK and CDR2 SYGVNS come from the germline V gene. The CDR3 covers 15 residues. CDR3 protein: CASSLQGAANYGYTF. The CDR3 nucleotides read TGTGCCAGCAGTTTACAGGGGGCTGCTAACTATGGCTACACCTTC.

The CDR3 nucleotides read TGTGCCAGCAGCTTGGACAGGATATCTGGAAACACCATATATTTT. Protein product: CASSLDRISGNTIYF. V usage is TRBV5-8 and J usage is TRBJ1-3; D possibly corresponds to TRBD1 (5 bases). Germline loops: CDR1 SGHTS, CDR2 YDEGEE. V was cut by 0 bases and J by 1 base, with 8 bases left in between. The CDR3 sequence is 15 residues long.

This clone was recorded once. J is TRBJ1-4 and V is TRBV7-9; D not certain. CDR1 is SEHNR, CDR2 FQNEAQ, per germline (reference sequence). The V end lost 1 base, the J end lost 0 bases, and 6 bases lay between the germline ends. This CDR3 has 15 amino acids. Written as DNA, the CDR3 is TGTGCCAGCAGCTTAGGGCCCTCAACTAATGAAAAACTGTTTTTT. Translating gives CASSLGPSTNEKLFF.